This T cell receptor (beta chain) was identified during a study of vaccination and CD4 T cells after COVID-19. Sample treatment: roughly ten-day PBMC culture with coronavirus spike peptide pools or control peptides (ViraFEST assay). T cells were expanded with peptide pools, and expanded clonotypes were identified by TCR sequencing. PCR tests turned positive between March and December 2020, before US Alpha, Beta and Delta variants. As regards this clonotype: Its antigen is undetermined. Lacking the conserved final phenylalanine or tryptophan, this CDR3 likely reflects a read error.

Researchers used the Oncomine TCR Beta short-read assay to sequence DNA from cultured CD4+ T cells. Genomic DNA was isolated from cultured CD4+ T cells. TCRdb fed the PCR reads into MiXCR, producing one record per CDR3 protein. The data contain around 15,000 distinct CDR3 sequences, under 65% of them seen just once; the ten biggest clones take up more than 3%. The material sequenced was CD4+ T cells from blood, cultured in vitro, taken before SARS-CoV-2 vaccination. This TCR came from a human donor who had recovered from COVID-19.

DNA of the CDR3: TGTGCCAGTAGTCCCCCCGACAACTCCTACGAGCAGTACTCC. This encodes CASSPPDNSYEQYS. V usage is TRBV19 and J usage is TRBJ2-7; D not resolved. Germline CDR1 LNHDA, CDR2 SQIVND (reference sequence). Trimming cost V 5 bases and J 0 bases, with 11 bases left between them. The CDR3 spans 14 residues.